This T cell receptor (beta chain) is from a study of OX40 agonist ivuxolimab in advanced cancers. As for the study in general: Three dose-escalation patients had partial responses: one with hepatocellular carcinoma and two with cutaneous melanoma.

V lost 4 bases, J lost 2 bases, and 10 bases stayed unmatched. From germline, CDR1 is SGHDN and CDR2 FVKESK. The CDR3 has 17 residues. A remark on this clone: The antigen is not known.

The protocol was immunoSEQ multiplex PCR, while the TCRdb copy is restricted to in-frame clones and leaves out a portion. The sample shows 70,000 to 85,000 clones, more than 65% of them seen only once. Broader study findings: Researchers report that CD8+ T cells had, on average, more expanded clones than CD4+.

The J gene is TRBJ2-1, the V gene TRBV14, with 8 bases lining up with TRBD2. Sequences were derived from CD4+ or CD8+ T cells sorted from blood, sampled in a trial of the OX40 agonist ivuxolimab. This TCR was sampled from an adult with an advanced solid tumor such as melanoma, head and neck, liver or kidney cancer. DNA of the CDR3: TGTGCCAGCAGCCTGGACTGGGGTAGCGGGACCTACAATGAGCAGTTCTTC. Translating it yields CASSLDWGSGTYNEQFF.